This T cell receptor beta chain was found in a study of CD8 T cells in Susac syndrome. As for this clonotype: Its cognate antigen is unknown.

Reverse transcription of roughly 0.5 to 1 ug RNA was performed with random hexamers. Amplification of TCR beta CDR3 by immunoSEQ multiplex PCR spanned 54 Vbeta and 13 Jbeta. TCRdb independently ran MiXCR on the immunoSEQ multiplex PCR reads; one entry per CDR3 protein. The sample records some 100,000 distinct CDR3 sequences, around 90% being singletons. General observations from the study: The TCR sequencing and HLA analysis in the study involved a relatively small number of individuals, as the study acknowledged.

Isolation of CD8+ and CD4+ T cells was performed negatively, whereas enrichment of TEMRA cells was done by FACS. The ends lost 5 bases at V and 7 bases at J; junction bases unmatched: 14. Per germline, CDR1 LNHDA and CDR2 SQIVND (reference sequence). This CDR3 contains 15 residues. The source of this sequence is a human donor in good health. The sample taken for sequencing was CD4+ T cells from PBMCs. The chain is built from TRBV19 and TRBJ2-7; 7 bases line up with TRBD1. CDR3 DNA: TGTGCCAGTAGTTTCTCCGGGACAGCATCGGGGGAGCAGTACTTC. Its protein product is CASSFSGTASGEQYF.